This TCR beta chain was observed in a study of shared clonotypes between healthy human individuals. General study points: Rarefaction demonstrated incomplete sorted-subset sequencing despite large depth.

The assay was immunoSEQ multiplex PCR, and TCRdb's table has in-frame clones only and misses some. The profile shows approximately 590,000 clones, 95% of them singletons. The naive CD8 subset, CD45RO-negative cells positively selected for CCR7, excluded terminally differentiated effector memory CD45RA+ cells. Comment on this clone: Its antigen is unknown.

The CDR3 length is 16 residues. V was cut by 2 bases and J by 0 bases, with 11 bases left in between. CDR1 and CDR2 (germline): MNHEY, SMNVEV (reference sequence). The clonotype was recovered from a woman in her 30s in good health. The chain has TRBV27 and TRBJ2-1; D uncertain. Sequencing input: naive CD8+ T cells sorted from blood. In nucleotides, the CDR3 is TGTGCCAGCAGTTTACGTGGGGAAGACTCCTACAATGAGCAGTTCTTC. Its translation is CASSLRGEDSYNEQFF.